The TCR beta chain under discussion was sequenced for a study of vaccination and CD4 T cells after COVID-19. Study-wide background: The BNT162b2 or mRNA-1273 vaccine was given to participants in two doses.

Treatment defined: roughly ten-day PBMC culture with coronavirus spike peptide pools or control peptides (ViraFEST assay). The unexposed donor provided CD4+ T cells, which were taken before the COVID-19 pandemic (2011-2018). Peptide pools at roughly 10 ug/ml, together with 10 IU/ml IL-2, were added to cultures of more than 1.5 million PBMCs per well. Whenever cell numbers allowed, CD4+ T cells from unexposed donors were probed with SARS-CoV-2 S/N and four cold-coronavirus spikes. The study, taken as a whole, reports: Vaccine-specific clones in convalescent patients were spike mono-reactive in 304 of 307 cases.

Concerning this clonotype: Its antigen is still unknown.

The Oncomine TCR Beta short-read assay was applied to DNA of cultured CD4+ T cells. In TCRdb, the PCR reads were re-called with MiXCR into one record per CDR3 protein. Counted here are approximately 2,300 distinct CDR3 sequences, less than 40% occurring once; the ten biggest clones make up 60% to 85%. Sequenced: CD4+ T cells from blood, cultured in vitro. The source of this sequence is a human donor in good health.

In DNA form, the CDR3 reads TGTGCCAGCAGACCTCCCGGGACAGGTATCTATGGCTACACCTTC. Translated: CASRPPGTGIYGYTF. The gene calls are TRBV12-3 or TRBV12-4 and TRBJ1-2; TRBD1 aligns across 8 bases. V dropped 6 bases and J dropped 4; count of bases not matched to a gene: 10. CDR3 length: 15 residues.